One and the same sample provided the 12 T cell receptor beta chains below, sequenced in a study of identical twins. TCRdb fed the 5' RACE reads into MiXCR, producing one record per CDR3 protein. This table has hundreds of thousands of distinct CDR3 sequences, roughly 8.6% appearing once. Another study also made use of these data, one on yellow fever vaccine responses in identical twins.

What was sequenced was memory (CD45RO+) T cells sorted from blood. These receptors came from a woman aged 18-29 years in good health.

This chain connects TRBV2 to TRBJ2-7; D may be TRBD2 (5 bases). The CDR3 runs to 12 residues. With 3 bases removed from V and 6 bases from J, the gap between germline ends came to 9 bases. The germline V gene has CDR1 SNHLY and CDR2 FYNNEI. The CDR3 spells CASSDEGFEQYV. CDR3 bases: TGTGCCAGCAGTGATGAGGGTTTCGAGCAGTACGTC.

This clonotype showed up just a few times. The chain recombines TRBV3-1 with TRBJ1-3, with no clear D. This CDR3 is built from 16 residues. The V end was cut by 0 bases, the J end by 0 bases, with 9 bases between. Germline V gives CDR1 LGHDT, CDR2 YNNKEL (reference sequence). CDR3 nucleotide sequence: TGTGCCAGCAGCCAAGATTCCGGGATCTCTGGAAACACCATATATTTT. Its translation is CASSQDSGISGNTIYF.

This chain connects TRBV28 to TRBJ2-5; the match to TRBD2 covers 11 bases. This CDR3 is built from 16 residues. J was trimmed by 1 base and V by 5 bases; bases with no gene match: 6. Germline values: CDR1 MDHEN, CDR2 SYDVKM. CDR3 amino acids: CASSLRLAGSQETQYF. The DNA of the CDR3 is TGTGCCAGCAGTCTCCGACTAGCGGGGTCCCAAGAGACCCAGTACTTC.

This clonotype has a count of ten or more. V usage is TRBV5-1 and J usage is TRBJ1-2; D unclear. CDR3 size: 14 residues. V lost 4 bases and J lost 0, with 10 bases in between. Germline-derived CDR1 and CDR2 are SGHRS and YFSETQ. CDR3 sequence: CASSPGVSNYGYTF. CDR3 in DNA: TGCGCCAGCAGCCCCGGAGTATCTAACTATGGCTACACCTTC.

This clonotype appeared a few times. The chain joins TRBV7-9 to TRBJ2-3, with 9 bases matching TRBD2. Germline CDR1 reads SEHNR; CDR2 reads FQNEAQ (reference sequence). V was pared by 2 bases and J by 3 bases, with 6 bases of the junction left unmatched. The CDR3 covers 16 residues. The CDR3 DNA sequence: TGTGCCAGCAGCTTATCGGTTAGCGGGAGTACAGATACGCAGTATTTT. Protein: CASSLSVSGSTDTQYF.

This clonotype was observed at least ten times. The chain joins TRBV28 to TRBJ1-2; possibly TRBD1 for D (5 bases). Trimming pared 3 bases from V and 4 bases from J, leaving 15 bases between. Germline V gene data show CDR1 as MDHEN and CDR2 as SYDVKM. The CDR3 is made up of 15 amino acids. In nucleotides, the CDR3 is TGTGCCAGCAGTTTTGAGGGGACCGTCCCCTATGGCTACACCTTC. As protein: CASSFEGTVPYGYTF.

This chain uses TRBV20-1 with TRBJ2-5; weak D call: TRBD1 (6 bases). The V gene lost 5 bases and the J gene lost 7 bases, with 20 bases spanning the gap. Germline CDR1 is DFQATT and CDR2 is SNEGSKA (reference sequence). This CDR3 has 14 residues. CDR3 in amino acids: CSASRQDGTRTQYF. CDR3 DNA sequence: TGCAGTGCTTCCCGCCAGGATGGGACAAGGACCCAGTACTTC.

This clonotype was counted at least ten times. The rearrangement links TRBV4-2 to TRBJ1-5, with 7 nucleotides matching TRBD1. The J segment lost 8 bases and the V segment lost 4 bases, leaving 8 bases of the junction unmatched. CDR3 size: 14 residues. Germline assignment: CDR1 LGHNA and CDR2 YNFKEQ. The CDR3 loop reads CASSPGTVYKPQHF. The DNA for the CDR3 is TGTGCCAGCAGCCCCGGGACAGTCTACAAGCCCCAGCATTTT.

This chain uses TRBV10-1 with TRBJ1-5, with D unclear. Germline values: CDR1 WNHNN, CDR2 SYGVQD (reference sequence). CDR3 length: 14 residues. The V and J ends lost 10 bases and 3 bases respectively, with 16 bases between them. The CDR3: CATPLQVLNQPQHF. DNA of the CDR3: TGCGCCACCCCGCTGCAGGTTCTCAATCAGCCCCAGCATTTT.

This chain links TRBV28 with TRBJ1-5; TRBD1 matches 7 bases. The V segment lost 8 bases and the J segment 4 bases; nucleotides outside the gene matches: 2. The CDR3 runs to 12 residues. The V gene's germline CDR1 is MDHEN and CDR2 SYDVKM. CDR3 loop: CASRDRNQPQHF. The CDR3 coding sequence is TGTGCCAGCCGGGACAGAAATCAGCCCCAGCATTTT.

There are many counts of this clonotype. The J gene is TRBJ2-1, the V gene TRBV20-1; possibly TRBD2 for D (6 bases). Trimming removed 5 bases at V and 0 bases at J, with 14 bases between. The CDR3 is made up of 15 amino acids. Germline CDR1 reads DFQATT; CDR2 reads SNEGSKA (reference sequence). CDR3 sequence reads: CSAPRGGTSYNEQFF. CDR3 DNA sequence: TGCAGTGCTCCCCGGGGCGGGACCTCCTACAATGAGCAGTTCTTC.

This clonotype was seen repeatedly, ten times or more. The chain uses TRBV6-6 and TRBJ1-2; 7 bases agree with TRBD1. With 4 bases clipped from V and 4 bases from J, the junction kept 3 bases outside the gene matches. The CDR3 consists of 13 residues. Germline loops: CDR1 MNHNY, CDR2 SVGAGI (reference sequence). DNA for the CDR3: TGTGCCAGCAGTTCCGGGACAGTCTATGGCTACACCTTC. Residues: CASSSGTVYGYTF.